A selection of T cell receptor beta chains follows, all from one sample in a study of T cell changes during pregnancy in multiple sclerosis. TCRdb keeps only in-frame clones here, not all; method: immunoSEQ multiplex PCR. The sample records tens of thousands of clones, 90% to 95% being singletons. The material sequenced was CD8+ T cells from peripheral blood mononuclear cells, taken after pregnancy. The origin of the receptors is a female donor with multiple sclerosis, enrolled in a pregnancy study. CDR3s include the opening cysteine and the closing phenylalanine or tryptophan. D genes are given only for firm matches. Some rows mark clone size as missing; the rest say once, few, many or name a class of expanded clone.

TRBD1 | TRBJ2-7 | TRBV4-3 | once | TGCGCCAGCAGCCAAGAAGGGGGCGCCTCCGCCTACGAGCAGTACTTC | CASSQEGGASAYEQYF
- | TRBJ2-7 | TRBV13 | - | TGTGCCAGCAATACGGGACTCTCGGGAGAGCAGTACTTC | CASNTGLSGEQYF
TRBD2 | TRBJ2-7 | TRBV28 | - | TGTGCCAGCAGTTTAGGAGCGGGAGGGGACTCCTACGAGCAGTACTTC | CASSLGAGGDSYEQYF
TRBD2 | TRBJ2-3 | TRBV4-2 | - | TGTGCCAGCAGCCAGACTAGCGGGGGGCGCACAGATACGCAGTATTTT | CASSQTSGGRTDTQYF
- | TRBJ2-7 | TRBV7-6 | - | TGTGCCAGCAGTCCTCGAGGGGGGGGGTCCTACGAGCAGTACTTC | CASSPRGGGSYEQYF
- | TRBJ1-1 | TRBV7-3 | - | TGTGCCAGCAGCTCCCTGCTGGAGGGCGGCACTGAAGCTTTCTTT | CASSSLLEGGTEAFF
- | TRBJ2-1 | TRBV7-9 | - | TGTGCCAGCAGCCTCCTGGGCAGCTCCTACAATGAGCAGTTCTTC | CASSLLGSSYNEQFF
TRBD1 | TRBJ2-3 | TRBV5-8 | - | TGTGCCAGCAGCTTGTACCCTGCAGGGGGCATAGCAGATACGCAGTATTTT | CASSLYPAGGIADTQYF
- | TRBJ2-1 | TRBV18 | once | TGTGCCAGCTCACCACCCCGTTACAATGAGCAGTTCTTC | CASSPPRYNEQFF
- | TRBJ2-3 | TRBV4-3 | - | TGCGCCAGCTCACCCGCCAGGGCCCGTATGCCGTATTTT | CASSPARARMPYF